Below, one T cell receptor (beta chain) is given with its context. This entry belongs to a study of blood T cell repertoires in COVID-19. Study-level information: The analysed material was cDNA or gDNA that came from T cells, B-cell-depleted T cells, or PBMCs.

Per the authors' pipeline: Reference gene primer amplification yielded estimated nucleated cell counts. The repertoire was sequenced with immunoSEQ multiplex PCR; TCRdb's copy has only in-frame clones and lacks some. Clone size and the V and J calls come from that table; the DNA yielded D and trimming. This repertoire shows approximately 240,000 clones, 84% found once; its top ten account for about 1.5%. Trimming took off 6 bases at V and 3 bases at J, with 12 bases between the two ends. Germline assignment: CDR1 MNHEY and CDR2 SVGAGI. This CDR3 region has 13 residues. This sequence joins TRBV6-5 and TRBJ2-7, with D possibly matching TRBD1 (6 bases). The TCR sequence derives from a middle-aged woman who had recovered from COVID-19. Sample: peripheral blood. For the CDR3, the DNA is TGTGCCAGCAGGAGCGAGACAGGCTACGAGCAGTACTTC. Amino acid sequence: CASRSETGYEQYF.